What follows describes a single TCR beta chain. This clonotype has a count of ten or more. Its antigen remains undetermined. No qualities accompany the bases; no much larger clone lies one base away. Sequencer: Illumina HiSeq 2500. Quantitative 5'-RACE with molecular barcodes was used to prepare TCR beta libraries. Per the original workflow: To identify disease-linked TCR variants, a new computational method was used, one built on a probabilistic model of VDJ rearrangement. TCRdb's own reprocessing of the public reads used fastp at Q25 and MiXCR and kept productive beta chains. Identical CDR3 protein sequences are pooled into one entry, listed with their most common genes and DNA. The V and J calls reflect TCRdb's pipeline rather than the authors' work. The sample table holds 200,000 to 300,000 distinct CDR3 sequences, of which approximately 8% were seen once. Around 4.4% of the sample belongs to the ten largest clones.

The data derive from a study of CD8 T cells in ankylosing spondylitis (dated by TCRdb to 2017 to 2019). For context, the study as a whole: The study set out to find disease-linked TCR variants by profiling T cell receptor beta repertoires in ankylosing spondylitis patients and healthy donors. The full study cohort comprised around 25 ankylosing spondylitis patients and 85 to 120 healthy donors. Peripheral blood samples were taken, and synovial fluid was additionally collected from ankylosing spondylitis patients.

In the germline V gene, CDR1 corresponds to SGHRS and CDR2 to YFSETQ. Inclusive of the bounding cysteine and phenylalanine, the CDR3 is 13 residues long. Kept here is only the CDR3 DNA, which spans 39 bases and is read in frame from base 1. V is cut by 9 bases and J by 5 bases, and the space between the germline ends is 15 bases. What the research found in general, with its limitations: A CD8+ phenotype was shown by the disease-linked clones, which were found at relatively low frequencies in peripheral blood. Some TCR beta motif variants had previously been reported in synovial fluid and blood of reactive arthritis patients, which suggested common disease-initiation mechanisms. Significant enrichment of the disease-linked clones was reported in matched synovial fluid samples from ankylosing spondylitis patients. Blood from ankylosing spondylitis patients appeared to be characterized by a TCR beta motif composed of roughly 8 highly homologous amino acid variants.

Recombination linked TRBV5-1 to TRBJ1-5, with no confidently assigned D gene. This receptor was identified in a female donor with ankylosing spondylitis or in good health (not recorded which). Material for sequencing was blood, either unsorted or a sorted T cell fraction (not recorded which). The DNA sequence is given as TGCGCCACCCCGAGCAGCGCGGATCAGCCCCAGCATTTT. It translates as CATPSSADQPQHF.